This is a list of T cell receptor beta chains from one sample in a study of T cell changes during pregnancy in multiple sclerosis. The table came from immunoSEQ multiplex PCR; TCRdb's copy has only in-frame clones and leaves some out. In the table there are over 80,000 clones, approximately 90% of which are singletons. The sequenced sample was peripheral blood, obtained in the second trimester of pregnancy. These receptors were collected from a female donor in good health, enrolled as a control in a pregnancy study. Each CDR3 is given with its conserved first and last residue. Fields, in order: CDR3 protein, CDR3 DNA, CDR3 length, D gene, V gene, clone size, J gene. The D gene is left open where the match is weak. Size tells how often a clone was seen (once, few, many) or the class of an expanded clone, and some rows leave it out.

CDR3: CASSLELISGNTIYF; DNA: TGTGCCAGCAGCTTAGAGCTCATCTCTGGAAACACCATATATTTT; length: 15; D: -; V: TRBV7-9; size: -; J: TRBJ1-3
CDR3: CASSYSPGQGNSPLHF; DNA: TGTGCCAGCAGTTACAGTCCTGGTCAGGGTAATTCACCCCTCCACTTT; length: 16; D: -; V: TRBV6-5; size: few; J: TRBJ1-6
CDR3: CASSGQSNQPQHF; DNA: TGTGCCAGCAGTGGACAGAGCAATCAGCCCCAGCATTTT; length: 13; D: -; V: TRBV27; size: -; J: TRBJ1-5
CDR3: CASSLDLANNEYEQYF; DNA: TGTGCCAGCAGCTTAGATCTAGCCAACAATGAGTACGAGCAGTACTTC; length: 16; D: -; V: TRBV7-9; size: once; J: TRBJ2-7
CDR3: CATSNIVSGVNTEAFF; DNA: TGTGCCACCAGCAATATTGTGTCGGGGGTGAACACTGAAGCTTTCTTT; length: 16; D: -; V: TRBV15; size: -; J: TRBJ1-1
CDR3: CASSSIPGTAYGYTF; DNA: TGTGCCAGCAGCTCAATTCCCGGGACAGCCTATGGCTACACCTTC; length: 15; D: TRBD1; V: TRBV5-5; size: once; J: TRBJ1-2
CDR3: CASGLEGLAGVKDEQFF; DNA: TGTGCTAGTGGTTTGGAAGGACTAGCGGGAGTTAAAGATGAGCAGTTCTTC; length: 17; D: TRBD2; V: TRBV12-5; size: once; J: TRBJ2-1
CDR3: CASSLLSGLETQYF; DNA: TGTGCCAGCAGCTTACTTTCAGGACTAGAGACCCAGTACTTC; length: 14; D: -; V: TRBV11-1; size: -; J: TRBJ2-5
CDR3: CASSEFSAATIGYTF; DNA: TGTGCCAGCAGTGAGTTTTCCGCGGCCACTATTGGCTACACCTTC; length: 15; D: -; V: TRBV6-1; size: -; J: TRBJ1-2
CDR3: CASTQQGAKNIQYF; DNA: TGTGCCAGCACCCAACAGGGGGCCAAAAACATTCAGTACTTC; length: 14; D: TRBD1; V: TRBV2; size: -; J: TRBJ2-4
CDR3: CASSVGGSSYEQYF; DNA: TGCGCCAGCAGTGTCGGCGGGAGCTCCTACGAGCAGTACTTC; length: 14; D: TRBD2; V: TRBV10-1; size: -; J: TRBJ2-7
CDR3: CASSLSASGSSTDTQYF; DNA: TGTGCCAGCAGCTTATCGGCTAGCGGGAGCAGCACAGATACGCAGTATTTT; length: 17; D: TRBD2; V: TRBV7-2; size: once; J: TRBJ2-3
CDR3: CASHDLLRVGGYGYTF; DNA: TGTGCCAGTCACGACCTCCTGAGGGTAGGTGGCTATGGCTACACCTTC; length: 16; D: -; V: TRBV19; size: -; J: TRBJ1-2
CDR3: CASSPRTAFQDYNEQFF; DNA: TGCGCCAGCAGCCCTCGGACAGCCTTCCAGGACTACAATGAGCAGTTCTTC; length: 17; D: -; V: TRBV5-1; size: -; J: TRBJ2-1
CDR3: CASRTRQDGGYTF; DNA: TGCGCCAGCAGAACCCGACAGGACGGTGGCTACACCTTC; length: 13; D: -; V: TRBV5-1; size: -; J: TRBJ1-2
CDR3: CASSLEGQGARGYTF; DNA: TGTGCCAGCAGCTTAGAAGGACAGGGGGCGCGTGGCTACACCTTC; length: 15; D: TRBD1; V: TRBV7-2; size: -; J: TRBJ1-2
CDR3: CASSLRGDYGYTF; DNA: TGCGCCAGCAGCCTACGGGGGGACTATGGCTACACCTTC; length: 13; D: -; V: TRBV4-1; size: -; J: TRBJ1-2
CDR3: CASSTAGQGAGEQFF; DNA: TGTGCCAGCAGCACCGCGGGACAGGGAGCCGGTGAGCAGTTCTTC; length: 15; D: TRBD1; V: TRBV7-9; size: -; J: TRBJ2-1
CDR3: CASGKTSSYNEQFF; DNA: TGCGCCAGCGGCAAGACATCTTCCTACAATGAGCAGTTCTTC; length: 14; D: -; V: TRBV10-2; size: -; J: TRBJ2-1
CDR3: CAISQGANSPLHF; DNA: TGTGCCATCAGTCAGGGGGCCAATTCACCCCTCCACTTT; length: 13; D: TRBD1; V: TRBV10-3; size: -; J: TRBJ1-6
CDR3: CASSQRRVSEKLFF; DNA: TGTGCCAGCAGCCAACGCAGGGTGAGCGAAAAACTGTTTTTT; length: 14; D: -; V: TRBV14; size: -; J: TRBJ1-4
CDR3: CASSLLDRGAEAFF; DNA: TGTGCCAGCAGTTTACTCGACAGGGGGGCTGAAGCTTTCTTT; length: 14; D: TRBD1; V: TRBV28; size: -; J: TRBJ1-1
CDR3: CASSRQGGVNNQPQHF; DNA: TGTGCCAGCAGTCGCCAGGGTGGGGTTAACAATCAGCCCCAGCATTTT; length: 16; D: -; V: TRBV27; size: once; J: TRBJ1-5
CDR3: CASSLDWVGVPGYTF; DNA: TGTGCCAGCAGCTTAGACTGGGTAGGGGTTCCTGGCTACACCTTC; length: 15; D: -; V: TRBV7-2; size: -; J: TRBJ1-2
CDR3: CASRLNRGRTGEEQFF; DNA: TGTGCCAGCAGGCTAAACAGGGGGCGGACAGGGGAAGAGCAGTTCTTC; length: 16; D: TRBD1; V: TRBV7-2; size: -; J: TRBJ2-1
CDR3: CASSNREEGTDTQYF; DNA: TGCGCCAGCAGCAACCGAGAAGAGGGAACGGATACGCAGTATTTT; length: 15; D: -; V: TRBV4-3; size: -; J: TRBJ2-3
CDR3: CAWGPGYGYTF; DNA: TGTGCCTGGGGACCAGGGTATGGCTACACCTTC; length: 11; D: -; V: TRBV30; size: -; J: TRBJ1-2
CDR3: CASSLTGNSPLHF; DNA: TGTGCCAGCAGTCTAACAGGGAATTCACCCCTCCACTTT; length: 13; D: -; V: TRBV28; size: -; J: TRBJ1-6
CDR3: CASSVTGGLTYNEQFF; DNA: TGTGCCAGCAGCGTAACAGGGGGGCTAACCTACAATGAGCAGTTCTTC; length: 16; D: TRBD1; V: TRBV9; size: -; J: TRBJ2-1
CDR3: CASSQHLAGNTIYF; DNA: TGTGCCAGCAGCCAACACTTAGCTGGAAACACCATATATTTT; length: 14; D: -; V: TRBV14; size: -; J: TRBJ1-3
CDR3: CASSLGQGPYNEQFF; DNA: TGTGCCAGCAGCCTCGGACAGGGGCCCTACAATGAGCAGTTCTTC; length: 15; D: TRBD1; V: TRBV14; size: -; J: TRBJ2-1
CDR3: CASSLPPGQTPPGSGELFF; DNA: TGTGCCAGCAGCTTGCCCCCTGGACAGACTCCCCCAGGGTCCGGGGAGCTGTTTTTT; length: 19; D: -; V: TRBV5-4; size: -; J: TRBJ2-2
CDR3: CASSLLGTGSGEQYF; DNA: TGTGCCAGCAGCTTACTGGGGACAGGGAGTGGCGAGCAGTACTTC; length: 15; D: TRBD1; V: TRBV7-9; size: -; J: TRBJ2-7
CDR3: CASSVVSDPYEQYF; DNA: TGTGCCAGCAGCGTAGTTAGCGATCCCTACGAGCAGTACTTC; length: 14; D: -; V: TRBV9; size: -; J: TRBJ2-7
CDR3: CASSPTAPTEGYGYTF; DNA: TGTGCCAGCAGCCCGACCGCCCCCACAGAAGGCTATGGCTACACCTTC; length: 16; D: -; V: TRBV28; size: -; J: TRBJ1-2
CDR3: CASSQQGAREQYF; DNA: TGCGCCAGCAGCCAACAGGGGGCGCGGGAGCAGTACTTC; length: 13; D: TRBD1; V: TRBV5-1; size: -; J: TRBJ2-7
CDR3: CASSWTGGTLGGYTF; DNA: TGTGCCAGCAGTTGGACTGGGGGCACCCTTGGGGGCTACACCTTC; length: 15; D: -; V: TRBV28; size: -; J: TRBJ1-2
CDR3: CASSRQVGEAFF; DNA: TGTGCCAGCAGCCGTCAAGTCGGTGAAGCTTTCTTT; length: 12; D: -; V: TRBV28; size: -; J: TRBJ1-1
CDR3: CASSVGGARETQYF; DNA: TGTGCCAGCAGCGTCGGGGGGGCCAGAGAGACCCAGTACTTC; length: 14; D: TRBD2; V: TRBV7-9; size: -; J: TRBJ2-5
CDR3: CASSPGQISNQPQHF; DNA: TGTGCCAGCTCACCGGGACAGATTAGCAATCAGCCCCAGCATTTT; length: 15; D: TRBD1; V: TRBV18; size: -; J: TRBJ1-5